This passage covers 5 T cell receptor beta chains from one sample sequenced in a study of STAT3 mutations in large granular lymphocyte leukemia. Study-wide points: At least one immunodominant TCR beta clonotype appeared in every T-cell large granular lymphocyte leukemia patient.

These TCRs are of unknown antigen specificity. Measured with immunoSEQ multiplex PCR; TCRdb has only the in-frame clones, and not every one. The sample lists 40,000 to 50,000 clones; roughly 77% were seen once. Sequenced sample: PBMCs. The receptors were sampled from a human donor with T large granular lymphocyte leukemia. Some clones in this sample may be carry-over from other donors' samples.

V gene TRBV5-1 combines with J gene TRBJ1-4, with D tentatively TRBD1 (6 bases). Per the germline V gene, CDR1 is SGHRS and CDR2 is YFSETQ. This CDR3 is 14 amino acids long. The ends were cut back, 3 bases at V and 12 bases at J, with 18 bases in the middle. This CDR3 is CASSSDSGIGELFF. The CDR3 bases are TGCGCCAGCAGCTCGGACAGCGGGATTGGGGAACTGTTTTTT.

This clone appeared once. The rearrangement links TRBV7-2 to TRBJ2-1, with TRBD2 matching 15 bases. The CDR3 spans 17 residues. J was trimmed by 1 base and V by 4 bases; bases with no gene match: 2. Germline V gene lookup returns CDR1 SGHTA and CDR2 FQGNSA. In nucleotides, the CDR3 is TGTGCCAGCAGCTCGGGACTAGCGGGGGGTTCCTACAATGAGCAGTTCTTC. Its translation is CASSSGLAGGSYNEQFF.

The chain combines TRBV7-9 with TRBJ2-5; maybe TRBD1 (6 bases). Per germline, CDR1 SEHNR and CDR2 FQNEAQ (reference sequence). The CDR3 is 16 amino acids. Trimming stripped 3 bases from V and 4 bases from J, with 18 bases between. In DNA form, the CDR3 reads TGTGCCAGCAGCTTGGATCTAACAGGGTTGCGAGAGACCCAGTACTTC. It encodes CASSLDLTGLRETQYF.

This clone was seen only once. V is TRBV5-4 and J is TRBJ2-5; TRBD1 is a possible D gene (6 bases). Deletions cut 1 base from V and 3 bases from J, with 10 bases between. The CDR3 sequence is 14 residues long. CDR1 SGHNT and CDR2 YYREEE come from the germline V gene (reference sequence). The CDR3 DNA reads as TGTGCCAGCAGCTTGTGGAACAGGGAAGAGACCCAGTACTTC. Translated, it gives CASSLWNREETQYF.

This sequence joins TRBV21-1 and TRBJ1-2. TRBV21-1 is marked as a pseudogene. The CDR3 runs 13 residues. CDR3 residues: CASSIYTRCGYTF. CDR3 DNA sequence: TGTGCCAGCAGCATATATACTAGGTGCGGCTACACCTTC.